A single sample is the source of the 15 T cell receptor beta chains below, sequenced in a study of cytomegalovirus exposure and HLA in healthy donors (dated by TCRdb to 2016 to 2017). The library was generated by the immunoSEQ multiplex PCR assay. The multiplex PCR relied on a mix of 60 forward primers for TCR Vbeta segments and 13 reverse primers for TCR Jbeta segments. TCRdb retrieved this table from immuneACCESS and kept in-frame rearrangements only. Not all clones are present; in checked studies, unresolved V genes account for under half, and no reason is known for the remainder. For this sample there are approximately 160,000 clones; 65% to 80% appear just once. Roughly 4.5% of the sample is in the top ten clones. Sequencing was done on a sample of PBMCs. These receptors were obtained from a man in his late teens or twenties in good health and CMV-seropositive.

The rearrangement uses TRBV7-3 and TRBJ2-2; D is possibly TRBD2 (7 bases). Trimming took off 2 bases at V and 4 bases at J, with 14 bases between the two ends. Germline V CDR1 and CDR2: SGHTA, FQGTGA. The CDR3 is made up of 16 amino acids. The chain's CDR3 is CASSLSGGKVTGELFF. The CDR3 region has the DNA TGTGCCAGCAGCTTATCGGGGGGCAAGGTCACCGGGGAGCTGTTTTTT.

This rearrangement joins TRBV7-2 to TRBJ1-1; TRBD1 aligns across 7 bases. This CDR3 contains 14 residues. Unmatched junction bases numbered 8, after V lost 0 bases and J lost 10 bases. Germline CDR1 is SGHTA and CDR2 is FQGNSA. In DNA form, the CDR3 reads TGTGCCAGCAGCTTAGCTTTTACAGGGGTGGGAGCTTTCTTT. This gives the protein CASSLAFTGVGAFF.

This clone appeared a few times. This chain's CDR3 is CASSESRGDTEAFF. CDR3 coding DNA: TGTGCCAGTAGTGAGTCCAGGGGGGACACTGAAGCTTTCTTT. The chain joins TRBV19 to TRBJ1-1; TRBD1 aligns across 7 bases. CDR1 is LNHDA and CDR2 is SQIVND in the germline V gene (reference sequence). J gave up 3 bases and V 5 bases, and 6 bases lay outside the gene matches. The CDR3 totals 14 residues.

The chain combines TRBV19 with TRBJ1-1; tentative D call: TRBD1 (6 bases). Germline V gene data show CDR1 as LNHDA and CDR2 as SQIVND (reference sequence). This CDR3 region has 13 residues. Trimming took off 4 bases at V and 1 base at J, with 7 bases between the two ends. CDR3: CASSTQGNTEAFF. CDR3 coding DNA: TGTGCCAGTAGTACACAGGGGAACACTGAAGCTTTCTTT.

V gene TRBV27 combines with J gene TRBJ2-2, with a possible D match to TRBD1 (5 bases). CDR1 MNHEY and CDR2 SMNVEV come from the germline V gene (reference sequence). Trimming removed 2 bases at V and 5 bases at J, with 12 bases between. The CDR3 extends over 15 amino acids. CDR3 sequence reads: CASSLQAGYTGELFF. The CDR3 region has the DNA TGTGCCAGCAGTTTACAGGCAGGGTATACCGGGGAGCTGTTTTTT.

V and J are TRBV29-1 and TRBJ1-2; D is perhaps TRBD1 (6 bases). V lost 7 bases, J lost 4 bases, and 16 bases lay in between. The CDR3 runs 13 residues. CDR1 is SQVTM, CDR2 ANQGSEA, per germline. In DNA, the CDR3 is TGCAGCGGTAACTCGAGGGGGGGCTATGGCTACACCTTC. As protein: CSGNSRGGYGYTF. Full variable domain (remainder filled in from reference TRBV29-1 and TRBJ1-2): SAVISQKPSRDICQRGTSLTIQCQVDSQVTMMFWYRQQPGQSLTLIATANQGSEATYESGFVIDKFPISRPNLTFSTLTVSNMSPEDSSIYLCSGNSRGGYGYTFGSGTRLTVV.

The chain has TRBV6-5 and TRBJ2-7, with 11 bases identical to TRBD1. The V and J ends lost 0 bases and 4 bases, in that order; junction bases with no gene match: 2. Germline V CDR1 and CDR2: MNHEY, SVGAGI. The CDR3 runs to 15 residues. The CDR3 reads CASSYSGTGGYEQYV. For the CDR3, the DNA is TGTGCCAGCAGTTACTCGGGGACAGGGGGGTACGAGCAGTACGTC.

This chain links TRBV28 with TRBJ1-6, with a weak D call TRBD1 (5 bases). CDR1 and CDR2 (germline): MDHEN, SYDVKM. The CDR3 is 15 residues long. Trimming removed 5 bases at V and 3 bases at J, with 11 bases between. In DNA form, the CDR3 reads TGTGCCAGCAGTCCCCGGGGGGGCTATAATTCACCCCTCCACTTT. It codes for CASSPRGGYNSPLHF.

The chain employs TRBV7-9 and TRBJ1-5; D gene ambiguous. This CDR3 spans 15 amino acids. The germline gives CDR1 SEHNR, CDR2 FQNEAQ (reference sequence). Trimming cost V 1 base and J 4 bases, with 11 bases left between them. The CDR3 is CASSLGTSGNQPQHF. In nucleotides, the CDR3 is TGTGCCAGCAGCTTAGGGACGTCGGGGAATCAGCCCCAGCATTTT.

This chain joins TRBV4-2 and TRBJ1-5, with unresolved D. The germline CDR1 and CDR2 sequences are LGHNA and YNFKEQ. V was clipped by 5 bases and J by 0 bases, with 11 bases between them. This CDR3 is 15 amino acids long. The CDR3 loop is CASSTDTVSNQPQHF. In DNA form, the CDR3 reads TGTGCCAGCAGCACCGACACGGTTAGCAATCAGCCCCAGCATTTT.

This CDR3 reads CASSTRTGRGPQHF. As DNA, the CDR3 is TGTGCCAGCAGTACCCGGACGGGCAGGGGCCCCCAGCATTTT. This sequence joins TRBV6-5 and TRBJ1-5; tentative D call: TRBD1 (6 bases). Germline CDR1 is MNHEY and CDR2 is SVGAGI. This CDR3 has 14 amino acids. Trimming pared 5 bases from V and 10 bases from J, leaving 18 bases between.

This clone was recorded once. Here the CDR3 reads CASSQSRDRVGGAFF. The DNA of the CDR3 is TGCGCCAGCAGCCAGAGTCGGGACAGGGTGGGGGGAGCTTTCTTT. The V and J genes are TRBV4-1 and TRBJ1-1, with TRBD1 identical over 9 bases. The ends lost 3 bases at V and 10 bases at J; junction bases unmatched: 12. The CDR3 runs to 15 residues. Per germline, CDR1 MGHRA and CDR2 YSYEKL.

V and J are TRBV18 and TRBJ2-5, with D possibly matching TRBD2 (5 bases). This CDR3 comprises 16 residues. V was clipped by 3 bases and J by 3 bases, with 17 bases between them. Per germline, CDR1 KGHSH and CDR2 LQKENI. The CDR3 nucleotides are TGTGCCAGCTCACCCCCCGGGAAGGTACCGGAAGAGACCCAGTACTTC. It yields the protein CASSPPGKVPEETQYF.

This clone was seen a single time. V is TRBV7-8 and J is TRBJ2-7, with 9 nucleotides matching TRBD1. V was clipped by 5 bases and J by 5 bases; unmatched bases: 10. The germline V gene encodes CDR1 SGHVS and CDR2 FQNEAQ. This CDR3 region has 15 residues. CDR3 coding DNA: TGTGCCAGCAGCCCTACCGGGACAGGGTTGAACGAGCAGTACGTC. Translation gives CASSPTGTGLNEQYV.

The gene calls are TRBV25-1 and TRBJ1-2; D uncertain. The CDR3 runs 12 residues. Germline CDR1 and CDR2: MGHDK and SYGVNS. Trimming cost V 6 bases and J 8 bases, with 13 bases left between them. The CDR3 spells CASSRFGEGYTF. CDR3 sequence (DNA): TGTGCCAGCAGCCGGTTTGGTGAGGGCTACACCTTC.